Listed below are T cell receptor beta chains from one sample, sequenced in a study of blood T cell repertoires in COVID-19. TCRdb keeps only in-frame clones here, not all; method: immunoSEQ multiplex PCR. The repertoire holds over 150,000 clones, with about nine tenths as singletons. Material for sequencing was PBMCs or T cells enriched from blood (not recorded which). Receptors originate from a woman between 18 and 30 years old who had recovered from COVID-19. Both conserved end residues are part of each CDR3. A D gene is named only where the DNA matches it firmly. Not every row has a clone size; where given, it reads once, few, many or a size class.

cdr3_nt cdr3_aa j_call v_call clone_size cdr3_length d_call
TGTGCCAGCAGAACGGTTATGGACAGTGGCTACACCTTC CASRTVMDSGYTF TRBJ1-2 TRBV5-4 few 13 -
TGCGCCAGCAGCCAAGGCCCCACAATCTCCTACGAGCAGTACTTC CASSQGPTISYEQYF TRBJ2-7 TRBV4-1 - 15 -
TGTGCCAGCAGCTTGGCGGGACAGGGACTCTATGGCTACACCTTC CASSLAGQGLYGYTF TRBJ1-2 TRBV5-5 - 15 TRBD1
TGTGCCAGCAGCTTAGAATTCCAGGGAACCACTGAAGCTTTCTTT CASSLEFQGTTEAFF TRBJ1-1 TRBV7-2 once 15 -
TGCGCCAGCAGCTTGTTAGAGGGGGCGTCTGGGGCCAACGTCCTGACTTTC CASSLLEGASGANVLTF TRBJ2-6 TRBV5-1 - 17 TRBD1
TGTGCCAGCAGCGGGACTCTAGGAACGACAGATACGCAGTATTTT CASSGTLGTTDTQYF TRBJ2-3 TRBV7-9 once 15 -
TGCGCCAGCAGCGGGGGATACAGGGGCCAAGAGACCCAGTACTTC CASSGGYRGQETQYF TRBJ2-5 TRBV5-1 - 15 TRBD1
TGTGCCAGTCGGGAGCGTAGTTTGGCCCAGTACTTC CASRERSLAQYF TRBJ2-5 TRBV2 - 12 -
TGTGCCAGTAGTATTCAGGGATCTGGCTACACCTTC CASSIQGSGYTF TRBJ1-2 TRBV19 - 12 -
TGTGCCAGCAGCTATCAAAGCCCAGGGAGGACCGGGGAGCTGTTTTTT CASSYQSPGRTGELFF TRBJ2-2 TRBV5-5 - 16 -
TGTGCCAGCTCACCCGAACCGGGGGAATCCAATCAGCCCCAGCATTTT CASSPEPGESNQPQHF TRBJ1-5 TRBV18 - 16 -
TGCGCCAGCAGCTTGGAGGGAGTGAGTAGCAATCAGCCCCAGCATTTT CASSLEGVSSNQPQHF TRBJ1-5 TRBV5-1 - 16 -
TGCAGTGCTAGAGGCAGACAGGGCTACACCTTC CSARGRQGYTF TRBJ1-2 TRBV20-1 - 11 -
TGTGCCAGCAGCCTAGGACAGGGAATTTATAATTCACCCCTCCACTTT CASSLGQGIYNSPLHF TRBJ1-6 TRBV5-8 - 16 TRBD1
TGTGCCTGGAGTACCGGACAGGGTAGTTACGAGCAGTACTTC CAWSTGQGSYEQYF TRBJ2-7 TRBV30 - 14 TRBD1
TGTGCCAGCAGCCAAGCCGTAGTACAGGGGCTTCCTCAACACTTT CASSQAVVQGLPQHF TRBJ1-1 TRBV3-1/TRBV3-2 few 15 TRBD1
TGTGCCACCAGCAGAGTTCTCGAGCGGGCCTACGAGCAGTACTTC CATSRVLERAYEQYF TRBJ2-7 TRBV15 - 15 -
TGTGCCAGCAGCCTACGGGACAGGGGAATCCCCTACGAGCAGTACTTC CASSLRDRGIPYEQYF TRBJ2-7 TRBV9 - 16 TRBD1
TGCAGCGCCACCGGGACAGGCACAACTAATGAAAAACTGTTTTTT CSATGTGTTNEKLFF TRBJ1-4 TRBV29-1 - 15 TRBD1
TGTGCCAGCAGCTTAAGCCCGGGACAGGACTACGAGCAGTACTTC CASSLSPGQDYEQYF TRBJ2-7 TRBV7-2 - 15 TRBD1
TGTGCCAGCAGCTTTAACAGGGAAATTAACATTCAGTACTTC CASSFNREINIQYF TRBJ2-4 TRBV7-9 - 14 -